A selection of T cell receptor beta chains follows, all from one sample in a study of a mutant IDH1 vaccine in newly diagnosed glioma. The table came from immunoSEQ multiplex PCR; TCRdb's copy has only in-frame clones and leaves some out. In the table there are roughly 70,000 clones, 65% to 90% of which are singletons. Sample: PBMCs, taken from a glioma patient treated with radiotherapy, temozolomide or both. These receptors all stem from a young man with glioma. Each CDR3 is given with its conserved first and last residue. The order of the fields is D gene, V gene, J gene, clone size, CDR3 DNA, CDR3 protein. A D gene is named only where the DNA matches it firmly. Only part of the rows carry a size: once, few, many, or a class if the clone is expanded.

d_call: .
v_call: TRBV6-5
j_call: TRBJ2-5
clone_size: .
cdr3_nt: TGTGCCAGCAGTTACCAACCGCGGGGCCAAGAGACCCAGTACTTC
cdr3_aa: CASSYQPRGQETQYF

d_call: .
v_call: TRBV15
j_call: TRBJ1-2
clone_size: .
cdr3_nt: TGTGCCACCAGCAGAGAAACAGGCCGGGGCTATGGCTACACCTTC
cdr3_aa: CATSRETGRGYGYTF

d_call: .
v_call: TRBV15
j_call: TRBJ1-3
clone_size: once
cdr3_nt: TGTGCCACCAGCAAAAGGGGCAGCTCTGGAAACACCATATATTTT
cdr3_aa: CATSKRGSSGNTIYF

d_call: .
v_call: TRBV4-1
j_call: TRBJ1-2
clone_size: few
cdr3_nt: TGCGCCAGCAGCCAAGGGCCCGGGGGGCGCCGGTATGGCTACACCTTC
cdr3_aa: CASSQGPGGRRYGYTF

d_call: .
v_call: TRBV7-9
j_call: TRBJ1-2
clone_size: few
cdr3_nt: TGTGCCAGCAGCTCCGGTAGGGCGGGGAACTATGGCTACACCTTC
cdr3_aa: CASSSGRAGNYGYTF

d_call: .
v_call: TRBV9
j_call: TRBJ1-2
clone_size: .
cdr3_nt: TGTGCCAGCAGCGTAGGTGCTGGTGGCTACACCTTC
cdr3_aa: CASSVGAGGYTF

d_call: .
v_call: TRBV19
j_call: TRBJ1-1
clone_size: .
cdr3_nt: TGTGCCAGTAGTAGGGGGGCTGGCACTGAAGCTTTCTTT
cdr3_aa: CASSRGAGTEAFF

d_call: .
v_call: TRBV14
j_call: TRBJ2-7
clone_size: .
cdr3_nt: TGTGCCAGCAGCCAACAAATCTACGAGCAGTACTTC
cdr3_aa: CASSQQIYEQYF

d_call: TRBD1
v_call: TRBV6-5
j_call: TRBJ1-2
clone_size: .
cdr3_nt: TGTGCCAGCTCCCCGGGTCCCTCAGGGGGAAATGGCTACACCTTC
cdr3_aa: CASSPGPSGGNGYTF

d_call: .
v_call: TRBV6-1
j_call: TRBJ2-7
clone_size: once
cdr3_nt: TGTGCCAGCAGTAACGGGGTCACCTACGAGCAGTACTTC
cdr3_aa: CASSNGVTYEQYF

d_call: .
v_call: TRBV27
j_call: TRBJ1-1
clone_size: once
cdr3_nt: TGTGCCAGCAGTCTAAGGTTGTTGGGGAACACTGAAGCTTTCTTT
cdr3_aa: CASSLRLLGNTEAFF

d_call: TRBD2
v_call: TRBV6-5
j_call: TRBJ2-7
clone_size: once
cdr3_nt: TGTGCCACCGGGACTAGCTACGAGCAGTACTTC
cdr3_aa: CATGTSYEQYF

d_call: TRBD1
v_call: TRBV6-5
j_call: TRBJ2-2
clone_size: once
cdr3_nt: TGTGCCAGCAGCGGGACAGGCCGGACCGGGGAGCTGTTTTTT
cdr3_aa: CASSGTGRTGELFF

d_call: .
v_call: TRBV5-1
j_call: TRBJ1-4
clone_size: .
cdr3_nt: TGCGCCAGCAGCTTGAGGCAGATTAATGAAAAACTGTTTTTT
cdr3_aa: CASSLRQINEKLFF

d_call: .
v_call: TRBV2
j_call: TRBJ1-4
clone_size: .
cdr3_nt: TGTGCCAGCAGTGACAGGGCAGGGGCAACTAATGAAAAACTGTTTTTT
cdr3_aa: CASSDRAGATNEKLFF

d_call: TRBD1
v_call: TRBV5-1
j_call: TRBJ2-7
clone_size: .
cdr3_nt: TGCGCCAGCAGCTTGGTGACAGGGTCTTACGAGCAGTACTTC
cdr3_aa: CASSLVTGSYEQYF

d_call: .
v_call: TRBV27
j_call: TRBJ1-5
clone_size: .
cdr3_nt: TGTGCCAGCAGTTTTTTACAGGAGATTAGCAATCAGCCCCAGCATTTT
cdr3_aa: CASSFLQEISNQPQHF

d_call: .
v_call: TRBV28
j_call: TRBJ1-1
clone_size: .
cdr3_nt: TGTGCCAGCAGCCGGGGGGGGGCTGGTACTGAAGCTTTCTTT
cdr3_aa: CASSRGGAGTEAFF

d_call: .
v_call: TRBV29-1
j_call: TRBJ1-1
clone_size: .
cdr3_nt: TGCAGCGTTGAGGGAAACACTGAAGCTTTCTTT
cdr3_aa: CSVEGNTEAFF

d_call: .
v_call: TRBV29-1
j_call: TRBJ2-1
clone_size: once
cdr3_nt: TGCAGCGTTAAGTCGACGGGGGCTTTCTTGAATGAGCAGTTCTTC
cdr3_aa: CSVKSTGAFLNEQFF

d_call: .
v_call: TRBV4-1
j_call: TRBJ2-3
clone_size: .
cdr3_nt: TGCGCCAGCAGCCATTCCGTGAGTAACGGCGCAGATACGCAGTATTTT
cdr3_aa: CASSHSVSNGADTQYF

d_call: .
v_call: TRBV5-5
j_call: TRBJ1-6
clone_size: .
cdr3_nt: TGTGCCAGCAGCTTGGGGGGGAATTCACCCCTCCACTTT
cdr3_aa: CASSLGGNSPLHF

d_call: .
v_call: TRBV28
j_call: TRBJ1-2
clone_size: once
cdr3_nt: TGTGCCAGCAGCCCGCCGTGGGGTTTAAATGGCTACACCTTC
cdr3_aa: CASSPPWGLNGYTF

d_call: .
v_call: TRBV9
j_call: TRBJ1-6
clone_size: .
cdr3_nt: TGTGCCAGCAGCGATAAGGGGGGGACACTAAATTCACCCCTCCACTTT
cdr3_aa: CASSDKGGTLNSPLHF

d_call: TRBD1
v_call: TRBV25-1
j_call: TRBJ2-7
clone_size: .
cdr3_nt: TGTGCCAGCAGTGAGACAGGGATCTTCTACGAGCAGTACTTC
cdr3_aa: CASSETGIFYEQYF

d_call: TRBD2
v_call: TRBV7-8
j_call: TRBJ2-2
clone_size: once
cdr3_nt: TGTGCCAGCAGCTCAGGACTAGCAGCGAACACCGGGGAGCTGTTTTTT
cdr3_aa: CASSSGLAANTGELFF

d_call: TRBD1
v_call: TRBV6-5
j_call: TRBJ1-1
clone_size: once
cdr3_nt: TGTGCCAGCAGTTCGAGAGGGGGCTGGGTTGAAGCTTTCTTT
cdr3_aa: CASSSRGGWVEAFF

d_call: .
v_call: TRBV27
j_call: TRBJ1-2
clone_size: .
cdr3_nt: TGTGCCAGCAGTTCCCCATCGGACAGAACTTATGGCTACACCTTC
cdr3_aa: CASSSPSDRTYGYTF

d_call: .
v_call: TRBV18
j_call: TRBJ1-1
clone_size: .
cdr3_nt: TGTGCCAGCTCACTCCAATCGGTGCGGGCTGAAGCTTTCTTT
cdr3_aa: CASSLQSVRAEAFF

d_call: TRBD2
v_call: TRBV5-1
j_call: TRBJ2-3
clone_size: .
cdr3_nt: TGCGCCAGCAGCTTGGTAGCGGGGGAGGCAGATACGCAGTATTTT
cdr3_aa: CASSLVAGEADTQYF

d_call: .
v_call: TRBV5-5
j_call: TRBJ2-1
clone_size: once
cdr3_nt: TGTGCCAGCAGCTTGGAAATCCGGTACAATGAGCAGTTCTTC
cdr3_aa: CASSLEIRYNEQFF

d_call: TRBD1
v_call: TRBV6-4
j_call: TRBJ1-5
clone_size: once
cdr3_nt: TGTGCCGACGGACAGGTTGATAGCAATCAGCCCCAGCATTTT
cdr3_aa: CADGQVDSNQPQHF

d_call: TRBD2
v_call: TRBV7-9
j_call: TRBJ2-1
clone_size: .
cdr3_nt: TGTGCCAGCAGTACTAGCGGGGGGCCATCCTACAATGAGCAGTTCTTC
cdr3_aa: CASSTSGGPSYNEQFF

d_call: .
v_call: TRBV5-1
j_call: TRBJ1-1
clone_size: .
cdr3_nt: TGCGCCAGCAGCTATAAAGAGACAAACACTGAAGCTTTCTTT
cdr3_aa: CASSYKETNTEAFF

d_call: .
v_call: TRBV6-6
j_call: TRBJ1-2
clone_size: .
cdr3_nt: TGTGCCAGCAGTTACTCTGGACAGCCTAACTATGGCTACACCTTC
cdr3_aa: CASSYSGQPNYGYTF

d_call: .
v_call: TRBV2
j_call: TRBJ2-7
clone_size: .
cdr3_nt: TGTGCCAGCAGTGATCGGCGGAACTACGAGCAGTACTTC
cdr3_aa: CASSDRRNYEQYF

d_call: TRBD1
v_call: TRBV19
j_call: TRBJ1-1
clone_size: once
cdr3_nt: TGTGCCAGTAGACGGACAGGGCCAGACACTGAAGCTTTCTTT
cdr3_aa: CASRRTGPDTEAFF

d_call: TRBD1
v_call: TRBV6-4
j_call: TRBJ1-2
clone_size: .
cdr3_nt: TGTGCCAGCAGTGATAGGGGGCTCGGCTATGGCTACACCTTC
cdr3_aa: CASSDRGLGYGYTF

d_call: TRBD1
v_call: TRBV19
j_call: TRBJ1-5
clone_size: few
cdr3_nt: TGTGCCAGTAGTATTTCGTCAGGGGGCAGACAGCCCCAGCATTTT
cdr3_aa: CASSISSGGRQPQHF

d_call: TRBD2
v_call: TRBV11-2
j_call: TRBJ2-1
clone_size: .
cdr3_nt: TGTGCCAGCAGCTTAGAGCGGGGGGGCCATGAGCAGTTCTTC
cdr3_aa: CASSLERGGHEQFF

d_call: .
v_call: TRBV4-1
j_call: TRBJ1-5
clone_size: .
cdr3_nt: TGCGCCAGCAGCCAGACCGAAATCTCGGGGCCCCAGCATTTT
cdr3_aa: CASSQTEISGPQHF